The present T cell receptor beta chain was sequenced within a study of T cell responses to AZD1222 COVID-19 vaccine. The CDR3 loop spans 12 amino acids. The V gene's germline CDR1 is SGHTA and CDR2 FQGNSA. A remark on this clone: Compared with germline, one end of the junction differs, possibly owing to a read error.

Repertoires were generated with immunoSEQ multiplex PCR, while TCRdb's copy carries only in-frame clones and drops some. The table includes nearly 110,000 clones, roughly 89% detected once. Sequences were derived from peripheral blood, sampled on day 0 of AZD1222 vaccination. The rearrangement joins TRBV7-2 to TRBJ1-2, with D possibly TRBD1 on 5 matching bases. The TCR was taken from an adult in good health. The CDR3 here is CASSSQSGRRQF. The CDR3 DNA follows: TGTGCCAGCAGCTCCCAATCGGGGCGCAGGCAATTC.